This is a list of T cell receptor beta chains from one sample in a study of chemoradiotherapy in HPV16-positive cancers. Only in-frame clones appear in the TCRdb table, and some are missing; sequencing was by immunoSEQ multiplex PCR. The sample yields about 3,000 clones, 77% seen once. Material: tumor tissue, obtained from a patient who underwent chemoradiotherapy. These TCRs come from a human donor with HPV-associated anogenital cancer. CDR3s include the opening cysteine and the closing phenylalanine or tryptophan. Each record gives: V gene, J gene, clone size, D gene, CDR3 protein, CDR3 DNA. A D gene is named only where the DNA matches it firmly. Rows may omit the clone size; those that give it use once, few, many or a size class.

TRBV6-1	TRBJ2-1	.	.	CASTRQLRDEQFF	TGTGCCAGCACCAGACAGCTTCGGGATGAGCAGTTCTTC
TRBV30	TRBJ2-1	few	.	CAWSVSSVEQFF	TGTGCCTGGAGTGTAAGTAGCGTTGAGCAGTTCTTC
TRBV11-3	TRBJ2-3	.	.	CASSLDGGWQSTDTQYF	TGTGCCAGCAGCTTGGACGGTGGGTGGCAAAGTACGGATACGCAGTATTTT
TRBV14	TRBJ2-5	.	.	CASSHQRNTRETQYF	TGTGCCAGCAGCCACCAGCGGAATACTCGAGAGACCCAGTACTTC
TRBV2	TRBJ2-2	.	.	CASSEGGNTGELFF	TGTGCCAGCAGTGAGGGGGGGAACACCGGGGAGCTGTTTTTT
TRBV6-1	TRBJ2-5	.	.	CASSGGSGVETQYF	TGTGCCAGCAGCGGAGGGTCAGGGGTGGAGACCCAGTACTTC
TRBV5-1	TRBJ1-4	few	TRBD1	CASSLAGTGGEKLFF	TGCGCCAGCAGCTTGGCCGGGACAGGGGGTGAAAAACTGTTTTTT
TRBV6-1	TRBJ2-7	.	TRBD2	CASSEESGSSYEQYF	TGTGCCAGCAGTGAAGAAAGCGGGAGCTCCTACGAGCAGTACTTC
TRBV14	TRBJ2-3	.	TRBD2	CASSPPGRGNTQYF	TGTGCCAGCAGCCCCCCGGGGAGGGGAAATACGCAGTATTTT
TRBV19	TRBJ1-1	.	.	CASREQGRGIWNTEAFF	TGTGCCAGTAGGGAACAGGGAAGGGGGATATGGAACACTGAAGCTTTCTTT
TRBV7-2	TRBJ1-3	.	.	CASSPGYPGNTIYF	TGTGCCAGCAGCCCAGGGTACCCTGGAAACACCATATATTTT
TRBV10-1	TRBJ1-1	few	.	CASSDSTGMNTEAFF	TGCGCCAGCAGTGACTCGACAGGCATGAACACTGAAGCTTTCTTT
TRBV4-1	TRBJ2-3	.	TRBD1	CASSQDQMGQGGPDTQYF	TGCGCCAGCAGCCAAGATCAGATGGGACAGGGGGGTCCAGATACGCAGTATTTT
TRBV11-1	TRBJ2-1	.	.	CASSTHGSYNEQFF	TGTGCCAGCAGTACACACGGGTCTTACAATGAGCAGTTCTTC
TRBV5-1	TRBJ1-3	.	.	CASSPEGGNTIYF	TGCGCCAGCAGCCCCGAGGGGGGAAACACCATATATTTT
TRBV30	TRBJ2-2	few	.	CAWSESYTGELFF	TGTGCCTGGAGTGAGAGTTACACCGGGGAGCTGTTTTTT
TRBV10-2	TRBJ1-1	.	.	CASSEAGTMTEAFF	TGCGCCAGCAGTGAGGCAGGGACGATGACTGAAGCTTTCTTT
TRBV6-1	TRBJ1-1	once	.	CASRVSQAYTEAFF	TGTGCCAGCAGGGTTTCACAGGCCTACACTGAAGCTTTCTTT
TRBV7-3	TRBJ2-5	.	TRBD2	CASNLFPPDGLAGGPGKETQYF	TGTGCCAGCAACCTTTTCCCCCCAGATGGACTAGCGGGGGGGCCAGGGAAAGAGACCCAGTACTTC
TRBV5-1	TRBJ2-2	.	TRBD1	CASSFTGTGGTGELFF	TGCGCCAGCAGCTTTACCGGGACAGGGGGGACCGGGGAGCTGTTTTTT
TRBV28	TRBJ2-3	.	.	CASSQRLAADTQYF	TGTGCCAGCAGCCAACGGCTAGCAGCAGATACGCAGTATTTT
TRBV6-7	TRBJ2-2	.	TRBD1	CASSYLGTGVSTGELFF	TGTGCCAGCAGTTACCTAGGGACAGGGGTGTCGACCGGGGAGCTGTTTTTT
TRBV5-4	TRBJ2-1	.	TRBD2	CASRPGGSSYNEQFF	TGTGCCAGCAGGCCGGGGGGGAGCTCCTACAATGAGCAGTTCTTC
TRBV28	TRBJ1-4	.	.	CASNSGDATNEKLFF	TGTGCCAGCAACTCAGGGGACGCAACTAATGAAAAACTGTTTTTT
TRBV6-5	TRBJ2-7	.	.	CAPVRDYEQYF	TGTGCCCCGGTCCGAGACTACGAGCAGTACTTC
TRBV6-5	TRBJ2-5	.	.	CASSPRGEEETQYF	TGTGCCAGCAGTCCGAGGGGGGAGGAGGAGACCCAGTACTTC
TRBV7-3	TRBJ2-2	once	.	CASSLLAANTGELFF	TGTGCCAGCAGCTTACTAGCAGCGAACACCGGGGAGCTGTTTTTT
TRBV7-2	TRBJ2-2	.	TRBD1	CASSLGGQGFTGELFF	TGTGCCAGCAGCTTAGGGGGACAGGGGTTCACCGGGGAGCTGTTTTTT
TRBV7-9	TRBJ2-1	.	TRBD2	CASSKGLAGGEEQFF	TGTGCCAGCAGCAAGGGACTAGCGGGAGGGGAGGAGCAGTTCTTC
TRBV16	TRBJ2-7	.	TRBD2	CASSQVGTSGTYEQYF	TGTGCCAGCAGCCAAGTCGGGACTAGCGGGACTTACGAGCAGTACTTC
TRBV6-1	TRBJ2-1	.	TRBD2	CASSEASGGVNEQFF	TGTGCCAGCAGTGAAGCTAGCGGGGGCGTAAATGAGCAGTTCTTC
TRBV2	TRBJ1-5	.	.	CASSYRVGNQPQHF	TGTGCCAGCAGTTACAGGGTGGGCAATCAGCCCCAGCATTTT
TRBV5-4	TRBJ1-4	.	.	CASSIQGAGGNEKLFF	TGTGCCAGCAGCATACAGGGAGCGGGTGGTAATGAAAAACTGTTTTTT
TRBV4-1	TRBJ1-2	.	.	CASSQDWPGVGYGYTF	TGCGCCAGCAGCCAAGATTGGCCAGGGGTTGGGTATGGCTACACCTTC
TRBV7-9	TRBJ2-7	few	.	CASSFVLDSIYEQYF	TGTGCCAGCAGCTTCGTCTTAGATTCCATCTACGAGCAGTACTTC
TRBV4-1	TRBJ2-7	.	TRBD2	CASSQVPVRGVYEQYF	TGCGCCAGCAGCCAAGTCCCCGTGCGGGGGGTCTACGAGCAGTACTTC
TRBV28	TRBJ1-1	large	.	CASSLYSAEAFF	TGTGCCAGCAGTTTATATTCAGCCGAAGCTTTCTTT
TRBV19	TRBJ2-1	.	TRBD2	CASRAIAGAPGNEQFF	TGTGCCAGTAGGGCGATAGCGGGGGCCCCGGGAAATGAGCAGTTCTTC
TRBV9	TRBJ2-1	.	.	CASSVGVEQFF	TGTGCCAGCAGCGTAGGGGTGGAGCAGTTCTTC
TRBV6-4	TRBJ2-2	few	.	CASSQAEDTGELFF	TGTGCCAGCAGTCAGGCGGAGGACACCGGGGAGCTGTTTTTT
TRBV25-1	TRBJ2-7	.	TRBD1	CASSLGQGGHEQYF	TGTGCCAGCAGCCTGGGACAGGGCGGCCACGAGCAGTACTTC
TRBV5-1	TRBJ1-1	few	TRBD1	CASSYSGGQNTEAFF	TGCGCCAGCAGCTATTCAGGGGGACAGAACACTGAAGCTTTCTTT
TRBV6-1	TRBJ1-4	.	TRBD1	CASSPPTGGREKLFF	TGTGCCAGCAGCCCCCCGACAGGGGGCCGTGAAAAACTGTTTTTT
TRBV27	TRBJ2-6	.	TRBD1	CASSRGQGFSGANVLTF	TGTGCCAGCAGTAGGGGACAGGGCTTTTCTGGGGCCAACGTCCTGACTTTC
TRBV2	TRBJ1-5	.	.	CASSGGEYGQPQHF	TGTGCCAGCAGCGGGGGGGAGTACGGTCAGCCCCAGCATTTT
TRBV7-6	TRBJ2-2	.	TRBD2	CASSLREGTGELFF	TGTGCCAGCAGCTTACGGGAGGGGACCGGGGAGCTGTTTTTT
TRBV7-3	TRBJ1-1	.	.	CASSLTGGKGTEAFF	TGTGCCAGCAGCTTAACGGGGGGCAAGGGCACTGAAGCTTTCTTT
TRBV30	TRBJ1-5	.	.	CAWSEQGPGQPQHF	TGTGCCTGGAGTGAACAGGGACCCGGTCAGCCCCAGCATTTT
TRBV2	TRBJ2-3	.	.	CASRADTQYF	TGTGCCAGCAGAGCAGATACGCAGTATTTT
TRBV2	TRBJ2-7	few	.	CASSGVGDYEQYF	TGTGCCAGCAGTGGGGTTGGTGACTACGAGCAGTACTTC
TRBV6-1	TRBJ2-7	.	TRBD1	CATRSGTGTYEQYF	TGTGCCACCCGGTCCGGGACAGGGACCTACGAGCAGTACTTC
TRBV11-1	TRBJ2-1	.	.	CASTTDLGGASHEQFF	TGTGCCAGCACAACGGACTTGGGGGGAGCCTCCCATGAGCAGTTCTTC
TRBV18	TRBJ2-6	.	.	CASSPPGLGVGANVLTF	TGTGCCAGCTCACCACCGGGTCTTGGGGTTGGGGCCAACGTCCTGACTTTC
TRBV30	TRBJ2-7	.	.	CAWSVAYEQYF	TGTGCCTGGAGTGTGGCCTACGAGCAGTACTTC
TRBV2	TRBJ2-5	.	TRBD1	CASSGDRGEETQYF	TGTGCCAGCAGTGGGGACAGGGGCGAAGAGACCCAGTACTTC
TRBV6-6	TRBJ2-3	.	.	CASSSTGHQADTQYF	TGTGCCAGCAGTTCAACAGGGCACCAGGCCGATACGCAGTATTTT
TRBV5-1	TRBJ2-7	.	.	CASSLGSAANYEQYF	TGCGCCAGCAGCTTGGGATCTGCGGCGAACTACGAGCAGTACTTC
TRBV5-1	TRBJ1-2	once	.	CASSLAGKGDYGYTF	TGCGCCAGCAGCTTGGCCGGGAAGGGAGACTATGGCTACACCTTC